The entry below gives a single T cell receptor (beta chain) sequence along with its context. As yet, its antigen is unknown. The PCR had 60 Vbeta and 13 Jbeta primers. TCRdb's copy holds only in-frame clones and misses some; the assay was immunoSEQ multiplex PCR. The table lists about 120,000 clones, 60% to 85% of them singletons. Germline CDR1 reads SQVTM; CDR2 reads ANQGSEA. The CDR3 totals 16 residues. J lost 2 bases, V lost 6 bases, and 10 bases had no gene match. Each of the donors was a healthy bone marrow donor. The sample comes from a study of cytomegalovirus exposure and HLA in healthy donors. Study-level findings and limits: For cytomegalovirus status, the classifier reportedly gave diagnoses with high specificity and sensitivity. In a later analysis, an Asian-associated ancestry cluster reportedly showed fewer N-insertions than the roughly 710-donor mean. The authors judged a highly shared variant cluster likely a sequencing artifact.

This rearrangement joins TRBV29-1 to TRBJ2-3; the match to TRBD2 covers 11 bases. Sequenced sample: PBMCs. The sequence came from a woman in her forties in good health and CMV-seropositive. In DNA form, the CDR3 reads TGCAGCGTCAGAGGGGGACTAGCGGATCCCACAGATACGCAGTATTTT. This translates into CSVRGGLADPTDTQYF.